This TCR beta chain is from a study of blood T cell repertoires in COVID-19. The protocol was immunoSEQ multiplex PCR, while the TCRdb copy is restricted to in-frame clones and leaves out a portion. Among around 400,000 clones listed, less than 90% were seen once. V was cut by 1 base and J by 1 base, with 9 bases left in between. The germline V gene encodes CDR1 SGHNT and CDR2 YYREEE (reference sequence). This CDR3 has 14 amino acids. The sequence came from a woman between 50 and 59 years old who had recovered from COVID-19. V is TRBV5-4 and J is TRBJ2-7; no firm D call. Sequencing input: PBMCs or T cells enriched from blood (not recorded which). This CDR3 is CASSLFDGSYEQYF. The CDR3 nucleotides are TGTGCCAGCAGCTTGTTCGACGGGTCCTACGAGCAGTACTTC.